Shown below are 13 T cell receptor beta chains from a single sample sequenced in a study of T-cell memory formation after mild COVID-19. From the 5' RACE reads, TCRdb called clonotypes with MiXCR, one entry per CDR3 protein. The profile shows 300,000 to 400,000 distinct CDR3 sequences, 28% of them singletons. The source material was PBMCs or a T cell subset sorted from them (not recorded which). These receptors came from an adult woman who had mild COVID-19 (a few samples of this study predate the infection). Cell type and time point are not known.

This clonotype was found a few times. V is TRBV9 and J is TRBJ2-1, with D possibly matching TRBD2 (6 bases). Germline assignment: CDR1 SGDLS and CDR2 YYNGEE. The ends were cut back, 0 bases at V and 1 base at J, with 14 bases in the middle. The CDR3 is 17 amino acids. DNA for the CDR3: TGTGCCAGCAGCGTAGCCCGAGCGGGCCCGTCCTACAATGAGCAGTTCTTC. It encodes CASSVARAGPSYNEQFF.

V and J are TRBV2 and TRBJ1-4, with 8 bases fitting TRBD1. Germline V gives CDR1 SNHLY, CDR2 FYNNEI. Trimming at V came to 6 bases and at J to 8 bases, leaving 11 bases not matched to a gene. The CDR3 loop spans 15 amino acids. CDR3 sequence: CASSAQGAWVEKLFF. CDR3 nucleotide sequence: TGTGCCAGCAGCGCCCAGGGGGCTTGGGTGGAAAAACTGTTTTTT.

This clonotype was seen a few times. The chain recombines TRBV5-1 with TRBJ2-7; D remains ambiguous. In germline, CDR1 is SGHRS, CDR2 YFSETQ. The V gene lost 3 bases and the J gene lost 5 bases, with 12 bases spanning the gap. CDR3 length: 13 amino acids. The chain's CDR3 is CASSSGAFHEQYF. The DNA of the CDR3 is TGCGCCAGCAGCTCCGGTGCGTTTCACGAGCAGTACTTC.

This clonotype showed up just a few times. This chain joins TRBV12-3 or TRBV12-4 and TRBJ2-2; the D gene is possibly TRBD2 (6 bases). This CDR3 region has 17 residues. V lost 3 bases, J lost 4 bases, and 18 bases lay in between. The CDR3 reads CASSFMTRREFTGELFF. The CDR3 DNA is TGTGCCAGCAGTTTCATGACTAGAAGGGAATTCACCGGGGAGCTGTTTTTT.

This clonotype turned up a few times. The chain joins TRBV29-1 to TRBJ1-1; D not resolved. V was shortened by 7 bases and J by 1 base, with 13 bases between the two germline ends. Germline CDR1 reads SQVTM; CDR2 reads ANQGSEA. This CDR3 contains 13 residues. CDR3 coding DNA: TGCAGCGCTTCCCAACAGTCGAACACTGAAGCTTTCTTT. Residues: CSASQQSNTEAFF.

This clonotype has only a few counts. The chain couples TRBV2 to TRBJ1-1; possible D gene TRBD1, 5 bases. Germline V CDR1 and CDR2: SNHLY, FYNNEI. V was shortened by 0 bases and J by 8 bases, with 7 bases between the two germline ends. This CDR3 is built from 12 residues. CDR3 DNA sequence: TGTGCCAGCAGTGAAGCCGGGGCCGAAGCTTTCTTT. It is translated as CASSEAGAEAFF.

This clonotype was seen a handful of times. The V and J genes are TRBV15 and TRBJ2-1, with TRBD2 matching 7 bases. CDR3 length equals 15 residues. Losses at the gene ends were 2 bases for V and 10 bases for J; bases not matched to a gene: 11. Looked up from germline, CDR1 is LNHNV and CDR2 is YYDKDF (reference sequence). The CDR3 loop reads CATSRPTTPGLEQFF. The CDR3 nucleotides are TGTGCCACCAGCAGACCTACTACTCCGGGACTAGAGCAGTTCTTC. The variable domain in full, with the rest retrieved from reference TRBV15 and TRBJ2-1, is DAMVIQNPRYQVTQFGKPVTLSCSQTLNHNVMYWYQQKSSQAPKLLFHYYDKDFNNEADTPDNFQSRRPNTSFCFLDIRSPGLGDTAMYLCATSRPTTPGLEQFFGPGTRLTVL.

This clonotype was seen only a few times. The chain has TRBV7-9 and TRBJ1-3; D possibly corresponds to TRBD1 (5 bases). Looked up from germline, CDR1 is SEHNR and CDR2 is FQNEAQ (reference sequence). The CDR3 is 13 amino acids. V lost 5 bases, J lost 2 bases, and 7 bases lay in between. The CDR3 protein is CASSRGTGNTIYF. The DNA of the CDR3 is TGTGCCAGCAGCCGGGGGACTGGAAACACCATATATTTT.

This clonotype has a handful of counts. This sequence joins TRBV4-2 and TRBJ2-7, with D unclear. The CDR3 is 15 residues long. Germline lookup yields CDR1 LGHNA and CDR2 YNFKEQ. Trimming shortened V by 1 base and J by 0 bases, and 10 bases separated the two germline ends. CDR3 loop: CASSQGQDSSYEQYF. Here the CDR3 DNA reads TGTGCCAGCAGCCAAGGCCAGGATAGCTCCTACGAGCAGTACTTC.

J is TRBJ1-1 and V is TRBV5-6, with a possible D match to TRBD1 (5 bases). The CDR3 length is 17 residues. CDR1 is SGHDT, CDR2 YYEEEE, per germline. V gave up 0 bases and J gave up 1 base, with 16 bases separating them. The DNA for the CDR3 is TGTGCCAGCAGCTTGGGTCCCTGGGAGACAGAGAACACTGAAGCTTTCTTT. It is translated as CASSLGPWETENTEAFF.

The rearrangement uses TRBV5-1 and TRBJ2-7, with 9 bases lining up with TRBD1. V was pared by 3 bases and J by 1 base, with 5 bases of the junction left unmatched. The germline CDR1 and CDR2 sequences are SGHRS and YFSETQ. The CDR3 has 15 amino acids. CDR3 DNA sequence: TGCGCCAGCAGCTCCGTGGGACAGGGATCCTACGAGCAGTACTTC. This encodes CASSSVGQGSYEQYF.

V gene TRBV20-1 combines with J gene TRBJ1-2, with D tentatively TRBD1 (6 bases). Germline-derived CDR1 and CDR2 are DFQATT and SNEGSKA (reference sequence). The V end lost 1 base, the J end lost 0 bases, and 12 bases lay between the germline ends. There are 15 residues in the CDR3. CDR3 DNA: TGCAGTGCTAGAGCTCCAGGGGCCCCTAACTATGGCTACACCTTC. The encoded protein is CSARAPGAPNYGYTF.

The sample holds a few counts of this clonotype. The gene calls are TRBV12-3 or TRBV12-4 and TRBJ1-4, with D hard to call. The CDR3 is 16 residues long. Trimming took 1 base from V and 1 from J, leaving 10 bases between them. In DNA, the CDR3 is TGTGCCAGCAGTTTAGGCCGTACAAAAACTAATGAAAAACTGTTTTTT. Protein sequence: CASSLGRTKTNEKLFF.